This is a list of T cell receptor beta chains from one sample in a study of blood T cells in healthy people across ages. TCRdb redid the calling of the 5' RACE reads with MiXCR, one entry per CDR3 protein. The sample yields 1.5 million to 2 million distinct CDR3 sequences, roughly 49% seen once. What was sequenced was blood. All receptors derive from a woman aged 40 to 50 in good health. Both conserved end residues are part of each CDR3. The order of the fields is J gene, V gene, D gene, clone size, CDR3 DNA, CDR3 protein. The D gene is left open where the match is weak. Some rows mark clone size as missing; the rest say once, few, many or name a class of expanded clone.

j_gene: TRBJ1-2; v_gene: TRBV7-3; d_gene: NA; abundance: few; CDR3nt: TGTGCCAGCAGCTTATATGGGGGCCATAACTATGGCTACACCTTC; CDR3aa: CASSLYGGHNYGYTF
j_gene: TRBJ1-2; v_gene: TRBV12-3/TRBV12-4; d_gene: TRBD1; abundance: NA; CDR3nt: TGTGCCAGCAGTTTCCTCGTCCCCGGGACAGGGGTCCCGAGGGGGAACTATGGCTACACCTTC; CDR3aa: CASSFLVPGTGVPRGNYGYTF
j_gene: TRBJ1-5; v_gene: TRBV7-2; d_gene: NA; abundance: NA; CDR3nt: TGTGCCAGCAGCTTAAGGGGGGGGGGAGGCAATCAGCCCCAGCATTTT; CDR3aa: CASSLRGGGGNQPQHF
j_gene: TRBJ2-5; v_gene: TRBV5-6; d_gene: NA; abundance: few; CDR3nt: TGTGCCAGCAGCGGCAGGGGCGCAGTCGGCGAGACCCAGTACTTC; CDR3aa: CASSGRGAVGETQYF
j_gene: TRBJ2-2; v_gene: TRBV4-1; d_gene: TRBD1; abundance: NA; CDR3nt: TGCGCCAGCAGCCAAGCAGACAGGGATGCCGGGGAGCTGTTTTTT; CDR3aa: CASSQADRDAGELFF
j_gene: TRBJ2-3; v_gene: TRBV9; d_gene: NA; abundance: once; CDR3nt: TGTGCCAGCAGCGTAGGTGGCCCAGTGGCGGATACGCAGTATTTT; CDR3aa: CASSVGGPVADTQYF
j_gene: TRBJ1-2; v_gene: TRBV4-3; d_gene: NA; abundance: NA; CDR3nt: TGCGCCAGCAGCCAAGCCCCGCAAGGGATGTATGGCTACACCTTC; CDR3aa: CASSQAPQGMYGYTF
j_gene: TRBJ2-7; v_gene: TRBV7-2; d_gene: NA; abundance: NA; CDR3nt: TGTGCCAGCAGCTTGGGCAGGTTATACCACGAGCAGTACTTC; CDR3aa: CASSLGRLYHEQYF
j_gene: TRBJ2-3; v_gene: TRBV4-2; d_gene: TRBD2; abundance: NA; CDR3nt: TGTGCCAGCAGCCAAGTCGCGGGGGGGCAGGATACGCAGTATTTT; CDR3aa: CASSQVAGGQDTQYF
j_gene: TRBJ1-1; v_gene: TRBV24-1; d_gene: NA; abundance: NA; CDR3nt: TGTGCCACCAGTGCATTTGATCGGACTGAAGCTTTCTTT; CDR3aa: CATSAFDRTEAFF